This T cell receptor beta chain appears in the sequencing data of a study of T cells in women clearing cervical HPV infection. The wider study: Control women cleared a single incident HPV16 infection within 12 months.

Produced via immunoSEQ multiplex PCR; TCRdb's table is partial and in-frame only. The sample table includes 25,000 to 30,000 clones. Study-wide points: Each sample's T-cell count was unknown, possibly confounding richness. Repertoire richness, not evenness, was significantly elevated in CIN3+ cases versus controls.

A note on this clone: The antigen is not known. Read coverage stops 3 residues before the CDR3 terminus; the germline J gene supplies the remainder.

The CDR3 covers 16 residues. Germline V lookup: CDR1 SNHLY, CDR2 FYNNEI. With V trimmed by 1 base and J by 5 bases, 9 bases remained unmatched. Material: blood buffy coat. V usage is TRBV2 and J usage is TRBJ1-2; TRBD1 agrees at 8 bases. This TCR was sampled from a woman aged 18-70 years with a cervical HPV16 infection that either progressed to CIN3+ or cleared (not recorded which). CDR3 region: CASSEGGTGGLYGYTF. The sequenced part of the CDR3 DNA is TGTGCCAGCAGTGAAGGTGGGACAGGCGGACTATATGGC.